Below, one TCR beta chain is given with its context. Its antigen is undetermined. These data originate in a study of T cells after posttransplantation cyclophosphamide. Overall study findings and caveats: Donor-recipient repertoire similarity was low at 1-2 months, rising over year one. Recipient CMV seropositivity and CMV reactivation strongly tracked TRB clonality.

Measured with immunoSEQ multiplex PCR; TCRdb has only the in-frame clones, and not every one. The table records fewer than 20,000 clones, 94% of them present only once. Cells defined as naive were viable CD3+CD4+ or CD3+CD8+ and CCR7+CD45RA+CD45RO-CD95-CD27+CD28+. Sample: naive CD4+ T cells sorted from blood. This receptor was identified in a woman aged 45-60 years in good health and a related stem cell transplant donor.

As DNA, the CDR3 is TGTGCCAGCAGTTTATACGGCCCGGACAGGGGTAGCTCCTACGAGCAGTACTTC. Protein sequence: CASSLYGPDRGSSYEQYF. The J gene is TRBJ2-7, the V gene TRBV27; 9 bases agree with TRBD1. V lost 1 base, J lost 0 bases, and 10 bases stayed unmatched. The length of the CDR3 is 18 residues. Germline V gene lookup returns CDR1 MNHEY and CDR2 SMNVEV (reference sequence).